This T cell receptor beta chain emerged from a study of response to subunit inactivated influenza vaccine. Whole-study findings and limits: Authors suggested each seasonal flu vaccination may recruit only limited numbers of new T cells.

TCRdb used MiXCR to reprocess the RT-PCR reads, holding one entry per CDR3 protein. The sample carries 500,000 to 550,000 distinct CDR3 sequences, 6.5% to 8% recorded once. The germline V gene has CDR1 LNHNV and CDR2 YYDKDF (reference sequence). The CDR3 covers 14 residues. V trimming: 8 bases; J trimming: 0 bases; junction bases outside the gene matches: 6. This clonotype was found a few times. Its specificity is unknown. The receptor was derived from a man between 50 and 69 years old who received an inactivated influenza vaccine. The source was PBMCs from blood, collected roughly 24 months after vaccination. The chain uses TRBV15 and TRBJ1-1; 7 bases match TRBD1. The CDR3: CATRIDRVNTEAFF. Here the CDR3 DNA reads TGTGCCACCCGGATTGACAGGGTGAACACTGAAGCTTTCTTT.